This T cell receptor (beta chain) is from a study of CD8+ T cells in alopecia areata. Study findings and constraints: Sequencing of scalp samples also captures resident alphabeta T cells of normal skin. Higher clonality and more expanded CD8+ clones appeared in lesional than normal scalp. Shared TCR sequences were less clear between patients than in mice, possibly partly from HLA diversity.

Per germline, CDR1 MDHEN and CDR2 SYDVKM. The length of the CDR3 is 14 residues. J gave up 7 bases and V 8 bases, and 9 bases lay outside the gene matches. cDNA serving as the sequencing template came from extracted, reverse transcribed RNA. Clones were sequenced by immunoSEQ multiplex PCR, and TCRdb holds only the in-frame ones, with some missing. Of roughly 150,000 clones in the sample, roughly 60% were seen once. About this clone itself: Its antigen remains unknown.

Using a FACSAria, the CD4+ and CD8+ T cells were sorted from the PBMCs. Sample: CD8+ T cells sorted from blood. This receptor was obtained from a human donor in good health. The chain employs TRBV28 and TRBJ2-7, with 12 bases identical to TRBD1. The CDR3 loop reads CASYGTGGAREQYF. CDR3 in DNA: TGTGCCAGCTACGGGACAGGGGGCGCGAGGGAGCAGTACTTC.